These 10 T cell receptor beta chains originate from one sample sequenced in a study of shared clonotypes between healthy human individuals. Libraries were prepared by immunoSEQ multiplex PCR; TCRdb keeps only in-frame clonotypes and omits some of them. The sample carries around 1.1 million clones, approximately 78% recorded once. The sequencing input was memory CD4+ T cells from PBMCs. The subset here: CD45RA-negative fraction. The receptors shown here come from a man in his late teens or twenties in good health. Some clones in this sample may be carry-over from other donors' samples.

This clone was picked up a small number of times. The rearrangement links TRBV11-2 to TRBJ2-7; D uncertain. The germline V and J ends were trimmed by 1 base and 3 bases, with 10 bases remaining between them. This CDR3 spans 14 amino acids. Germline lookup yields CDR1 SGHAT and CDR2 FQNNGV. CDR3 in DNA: TGTGCCAGCAGCTTAGCGCGACGGTTCTACGAGCAGTACTTC. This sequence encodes CASSLARRFYEQYF.

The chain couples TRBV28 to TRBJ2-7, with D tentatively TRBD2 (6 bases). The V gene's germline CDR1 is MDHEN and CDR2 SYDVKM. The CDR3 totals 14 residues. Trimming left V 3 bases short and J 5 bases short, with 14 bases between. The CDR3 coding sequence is TGTGCCAGCAGTTTCGGGGGAGCGGGTAACGAGCAGTACTTC. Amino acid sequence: CASSFGGAGNEQYF.

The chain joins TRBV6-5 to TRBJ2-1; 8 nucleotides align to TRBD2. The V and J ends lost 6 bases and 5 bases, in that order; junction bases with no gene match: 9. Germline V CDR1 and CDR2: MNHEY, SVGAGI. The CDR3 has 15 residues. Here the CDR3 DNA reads TGTGCCAGCAGGGGAGCGGGAGCTCCAAACAATGAGCAGTTCTTC. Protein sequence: CASRGAGAPNNEQFF.

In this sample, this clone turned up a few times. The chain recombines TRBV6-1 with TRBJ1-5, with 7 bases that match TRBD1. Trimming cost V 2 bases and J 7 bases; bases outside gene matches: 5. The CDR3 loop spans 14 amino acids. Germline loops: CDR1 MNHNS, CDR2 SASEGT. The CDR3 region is CASSELTGWQPQHF. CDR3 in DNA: TGTGCCAGCAGTGAATTGACAGGGTGGCAGCCCCAGCATTTT.

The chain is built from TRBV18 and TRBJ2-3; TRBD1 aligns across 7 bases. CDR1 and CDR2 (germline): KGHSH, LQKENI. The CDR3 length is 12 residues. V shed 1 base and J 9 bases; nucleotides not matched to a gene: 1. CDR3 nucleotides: TGTGCCAGCTCACCACGGGACAGAACGCAGTATTTT. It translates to CASSPRDRTQYF.

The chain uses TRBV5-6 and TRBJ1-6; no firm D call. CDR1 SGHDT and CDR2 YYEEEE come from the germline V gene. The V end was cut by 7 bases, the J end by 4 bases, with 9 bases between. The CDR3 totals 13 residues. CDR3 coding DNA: TGTGCCAGCGGGAGACGGTATAATTCACCCCTCCACTTT. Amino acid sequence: CASGRRYNSPLHF.

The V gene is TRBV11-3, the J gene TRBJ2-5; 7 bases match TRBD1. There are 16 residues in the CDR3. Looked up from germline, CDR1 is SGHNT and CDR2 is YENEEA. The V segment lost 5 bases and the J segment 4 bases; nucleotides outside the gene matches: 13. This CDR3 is CASSHHPQQGLETQYF. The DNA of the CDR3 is TGTGCCAGCAGCCACCATCCTCAACAGGGGTTAGAGACCCAGTACTTC.

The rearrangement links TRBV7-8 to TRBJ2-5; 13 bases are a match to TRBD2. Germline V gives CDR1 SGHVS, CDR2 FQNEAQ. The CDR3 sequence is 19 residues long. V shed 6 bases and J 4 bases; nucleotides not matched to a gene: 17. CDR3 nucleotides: TGTGCCAGCAGGATAACCCCGTGGACTAGCGGGAGAGGAGGAGAGACCCAGTACTTC. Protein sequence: CASRITPWTSGRGGETQYF.

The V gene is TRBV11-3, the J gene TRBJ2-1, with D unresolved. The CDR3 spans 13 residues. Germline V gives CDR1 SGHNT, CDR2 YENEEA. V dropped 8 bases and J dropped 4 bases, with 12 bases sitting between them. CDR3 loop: CASGRDIYNEQFF. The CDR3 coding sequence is TGTGCCAGCGGTCGTGATATATACAATGAGCAGTTCTTC. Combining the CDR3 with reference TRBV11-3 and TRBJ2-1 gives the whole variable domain EAGVVQSPRYKIIEKKQPVAFWCNPISGHNTLYWYLQNLGQGPELLIRYENEEAVDDSQLPKDRFSAERLKGVDSTLKIQPAELGDSAVYLCASGRDIYNEQFFGPGTRLTVL.

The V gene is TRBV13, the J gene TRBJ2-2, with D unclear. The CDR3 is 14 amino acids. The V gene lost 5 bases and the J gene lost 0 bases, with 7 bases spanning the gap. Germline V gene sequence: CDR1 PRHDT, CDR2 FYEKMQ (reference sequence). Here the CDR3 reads CASSPRTNTGELFF. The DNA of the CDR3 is TGTGCCAGCAGCCCGAGGACGAACACCGGGGAGCTGTTTTTT.